This T cell receptor (beta chain) was sequenced for a study of CD8 T cells in Susac syndrome (dated 2019 in TCRdb). In the study overall: The study used repertoire sequencing to test whether antigen drove CD8+ T cell activation and differentiation in Susac syndrome. The clonality of the CD8+ T cell repertoire was compared across some eleven healthy donors, some 14 Susac syndrome patients and about 16 multiple sclerosis patients. What the authors observed across the whole study: The study acknowledged that relatively few individuals were included in the TCR sequencing and HLA analysis.

A remark on this clonotype: Its target antigen remains unknown. Per-nucleotide qualities are absent, and no much larger clonotype sits a single base away.

The germline V gene (reference sequence) supplies CDR1 PRHDT and CDR2 FYEKMQ. Including the terminal cysteine and phenylalanine, the CDR3 comprises 16 residues. The entry retains the CDR3 DNA only, 48 bases that are in frame from base 1. V is clipped by 0 bases and J by 9 bases, and the sequence between their germline boundaries is 15 bases long. RNA was extracted with the RNeasy kit and roughly 0.5 to 1 ug was reverse transcribed using random hexamers. The immunoSEQ multiplex PCR assay, which covers 54 Vbeta and 13 Jbeta segments, was used to amplify TCR beta CDR3 regions. PCR amplification bias was corrected by using a synthetic template baseline for primer optimization and computational correction. In the original analysis: Reads were annotated to V, D and J genes per IMGT and analyzed with immunoSEQ Analyzer, keeping only productive sequences. Clonality was computed as one minus Shannon entropy normalized by log2 of the number of productive unique sequences. For each patient and control, public and private clones were evaluated among the 100 most prevalent clones. Susac-specific clones were defined as absent from healthy and MS cohorts, 850 to 1,300 published viral clones and other ImmuneACCESS disease sequences. TCRdb reprocessed the public reads (quality trimming at Q25 with fastp, clone calling with MiXCR) and kept in-frame beta chains. Each CDR3 protein appears once, grouped with its most common genes and DNA. These V and J calls rely on TCRdb rather than the paper's analysis. The sample data list 95,000 to 150,000 distinct CDR3 sequences, and approximately 95% of these were observed just once. The ten largest clonotypes hold less than 0.4% of the sample.

Peripheral blood CD8+ and CD4+ T cells from healthy donors, Susac syndrome patients and multiple sclerosis patients were profiled by high-throughput TCR beta sequencing. Multiple sclerosis controls were treatment-naive patients with stable or active relapsing-remitting disease fulfilling revised McDonald criteria. Bulk CD8+ and CD4+ T cells were purified by magnetic negative isolation, whereas CD8+ TEMRA cells were enriched by FACS. Blood was drawn into EDTA tubes, processed within 24 hours, and PBMCs were isolated by density gradient centrifugation. PBMCs destined for TCR sequencing were cryopreserved in liquid nitrogen and later thawed in a 37 °C water bath. Purity of sorted or isolated CD4+, CD8+ and CD8+ TEMRA cells was at least 90%.

The chain joins TRBV13 to TRBJ1-6; matching of 5 bases hints at TRBD1 as the D gene. The clonotype comes from a human donor with multiple sclerosis. The sequencing input was CD8+ T cells from PBMCs. The DNA sequence follows: TGTGCCAGCAGCTTAGGCCTGGGCGGAGGGGCTTCACCCCTCCACTTT. The encoded protein is CASSLGLGGGASPLHF.